The TCR beta chain under discussion was sequenced for a study of cytomegalovirus exposure and HLA in healthy donors. Study in general: The Caucasian-associated ancestry cluster held around 81% of some 420 genotyped donors.

Findings and limits, study-wide: A later analysis reportedly found fewer N-insertions in an Asian-associated ancestry cluster than the roughly 670-donor mean.

About this clone itself: The antigen is undetermined.

PCR was performed using 60 Vbeta and 13 Jbeta primers. Profiled with immunoSEQ multiplex PCR; TCRdb holds only in-frame clones, not every one. The table lists approximately 160,000 clones, approximately 80% of them singletons, with around 2.8% in the top ten. The CDR3 consists of 13 residues. V lost 3 bases to trimming and J lost 10 bases, with 13 bases between them. The V gene's germline CDR1 is LNHDA and CDR2 SQIVND (reference sequence). This clonotype was obtained from a woman in her thirties or forties in good health and CMV-seropositive. The source material was PBMCs. The J gene is TRBJ2-1, the V gene TRBV19, with D perhaps matching TRBD2 (5 bases). CDR3 in amino acids: CASSILTGWEQFF. For the CDR3, the DNA is TGTGCCAGTAGTATCCTAACGGGATGGGAGCAGTTCTTC.